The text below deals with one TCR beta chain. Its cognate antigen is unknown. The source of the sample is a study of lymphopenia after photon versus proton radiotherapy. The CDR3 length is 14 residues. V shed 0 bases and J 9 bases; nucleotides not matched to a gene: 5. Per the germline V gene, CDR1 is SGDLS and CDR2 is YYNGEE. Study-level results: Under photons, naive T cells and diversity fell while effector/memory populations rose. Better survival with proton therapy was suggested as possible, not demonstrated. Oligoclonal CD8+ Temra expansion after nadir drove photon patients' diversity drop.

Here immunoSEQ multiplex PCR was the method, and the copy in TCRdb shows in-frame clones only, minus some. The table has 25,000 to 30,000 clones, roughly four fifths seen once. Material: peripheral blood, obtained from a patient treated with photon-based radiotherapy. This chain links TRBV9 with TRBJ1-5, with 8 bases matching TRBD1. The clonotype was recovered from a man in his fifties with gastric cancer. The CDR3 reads CASSVGQGARPQHF. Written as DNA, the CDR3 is TGTGCCAGCAGCGTAGGCCAGGGGGCCCGGCCCCAGCATTTT.